Shown below are 12 T cell receptor beta chains from a single sample sequenced in a study of blood T cell repertoires in COVID-19. The data were produced by immunoSEQ multiplex PCR, yet TCRdb's version contains in-frame clones alone and is incomplete. The sample shows a few hundred thousand clones, approximately 81% of them seen only once. Material: peripheral blood. The receptor set was obtained from a woman younger than 35 with acute or convalescent COVID-19.

J is TRBJ2-3 and V is TRBV24-1; 8 nucleotides line up with TRBD2. V was pared by 3 bases and J by 1 base, with 2 bases of the junction left unmatched. The V gene's germline CDR1 is KGHDR and CDR2 SFDVKD. This CDR3 is built from 15 residues. The CDR3 loop is CATSDPREGTDTQYF. The CDR3 coding sequence is TGTGCCACCAGTGATCCGCGGGAGGGCACAGATACGCAGTATTTT.

The chain links TRBV10-3 to TRBJ2-1, with TRBD2 identical over 12 bases. Looked up from germline, CDR1 is ENHRY and CDR2 is SYGVKD. There are 20 residues in the CDR3. V was clipped by 6 bases and J by 6 bases; unmatched bases: 21. The CDR3 reads CAIRGAPGLQTSGSPNEQFF. The CDR3 coding sequence is TGTGCCATCAGGGGGGCTCCGGGACTACAGACTAGCGGGAGCCCCAATGAGCAGTTCTTC.

This chain uses TRBV19 with TRBJ2-7; 9 bases fit TRBD1. Germline values: CDR1 LNHDA, CDR2 SQIVND (reference sequence). This CDR3 region has 14 residues. V shed 7 bases and J 1 base; nucleotides not matched to a gene: 5. CDR3 bases: TGTGCCAGTAAAACCGGGACAGGGTCCTACGAGCAGTACTTC. Translated, it gives CASKTGTGSYEQYF.

The genes are TRBV18 and TRBJ1-2; the D gene is possibly TRBD1 (5 bases). Germline assignment: CDR1 KGHSH and CDR2 LQKENI. V lost 1 base and J 4 bases, leaving 16 bases between the germline ends. This CDR3 is built from 16 residues. CDR3: CASSPQGRGEAYGYTF. The CDR3 DNA is TGTGCCAGCTCACCACAGGGAAGAGGGGAGGCCTATGGCTACACCTTC.

This clone was observed at least ten times. Other DNA sequences in the sample encode the same CDR3. The chain combines TRBV7-8 with TRBJ2-7, with 9 nucleotides matching TRBD1. Trimming took 5 bases from V and 2 from J; bases not matched to a gene: 4. CDR1 and CDR2 (germline): SGHVS, FQNEAQ. The CDR3 is 14 residues long. The CDR3: CASSPRQGAYEQYF. In nucleotides, the CDR3 is TGTGCCAGCAGCCCTCGACAGGGGGCCTACGAGCAGTACTTC. Together with reference TRBV7-8 and TRBJ2-7, the CDR3 gives the full variable domain: GAGVSQSPRYKVAKRGQDVALRCDPISGHVSLFWYQQALGQGPEFLTYFQNEAQLDKSGLPSDRFFAERPEGSVSTLKIQRTQQEDSAVYLCASSPRQGAYEQYFGPGTRLTVT.

This chain uses TRBV27 with TRBJ1-1; 7 positions match TRBD1. The germline CDR1 and CDR2 sequences are MNHEY and SMNVEV (reference sequence). V was pared by 5 bases and J by 6 bases, with 15 bases of the junction left unmatched. The CDR3 length is 16 residues. CDR3 DNA sequence: TGTGCCAGCAGTCAAACAGGGGCCACACCACGGTCTGAAGCTTTCTTT. Its protein product is CASSQTGATPRSEAFF.

The CDR3 spells CASRGLGQGNTGELFF. CDR3 nucleotide sequence: TGTGCCAGTAGGGGCCTGGGACAGGGGAACACCGGGGAGCTGTTTTTT. The chain couples TRBV19 to TRBJ2-2, with 9 positions matching TRBD1. From germline, CDR1 is LNHDA and CDR2 SQIVND (reference sequence). V lost 6 bases, J lost 1 base, and 6 bases stayed unmatched. The CDR3 covers 16 residues.

This sequence joins TRBV6-1 and TRBJ2-2, with D possibly matching TRBD2 (6 bases). Germline CDR1 reads MNHNS; CDR2 reads SASEGT. The CDR3 runs 17 residues. The germline V and J ends were trimmed by 3 bases and 6 bases, with 20 bases remaining between them. The CDR3 DNA reads TGTGCCAGCAGTGACCTACGGAGGACTATAAGGTCCGGGGAGCTGTTTTTT. This gives the protein CASSDLRRTIRSGELFF.

The chain links TRBV5-6 to TRBJ2-7, with TRBD1 identical over 7 bases. This CDR3 spans 15 amino acids. From germline, CDR1 is SGHDT and CDR2 YYEEEE. V lost 7 bases and J lost 5; bases outside the gene matches: 15. The CDR3 sequence is CASGWLDREGHEQYF. CDR3 coding DNA: TGTGCCAGCGGATGGCTAGACAGGGAAGGCCACGAGCAGTACTTC.

This clone is a singleton in its sample. The CDR3 DNA reads TGTGCCAGCTCACCAAGTGGACTTCTCGCCCCATTCTACGAGCAGTACTTC. It codes for CASSPSGLLAPFYEQYF. V usage is TRBV18 and J usage is TRBJ2-7, with D maybe TRBD2 (5 bases). CDR3 size: 17 residues. In germline, CDR1 is KGHSH, CDR2 LQKENI. V was cut by 2 bases and J by 3 bases, with 20 bases left in between.

The V call is TRBV18, the J call TRBJ1-4, with TRBD1 matching 8 bases. CDR1 KGHSH and CDR2 LQKENI come from the germline V gene. After removal of 0 bases from V and 3 bases from J, the junction contained 0 bases not matched to a gene. The CDR3 loop spans 15 amino acids. The CDR3 DNA follows: TGTGCCAGCTCACCACCGGGACAGGCTAATGAAAAACTGTTTTTT. This gives the protein CASSPPGQANEKLFF. Complete variable domain (other parts from reference TRBV18 and TRBJ1-4): NAGVMQNPRHLVRRRGQEARLRCSPMKGHSHVYWYRQLPEEGLKFMVYLQKENIIDESGMPKERFSAEFPKEGPSILRIQQVVRGDSAAYFCASSPPGQANEKLFFGSGTQLSVL.

The chain employs TRBV5-1 and TRBJ1-4; D unclear. Germline V gene lookup returns CDR1 SGHRS and CDR2 YFSETQ. Trimming took off 5 bases at V and 3 bases at J, with 8 bases between the two ends. The CDR3 has 13 amino acids. Written as DNA, the CDR3 is TGCGCCAGCAGTCACGGAGCTAATGAAAAACTGTTTTTT. It encodes CASSHGANEKLFF.